What follows are 8 T cell receptor beta chains derived from one specimen sequenced in a study of cytomegalovirus exposure and HLA in healthy donors. The PCR used 60 Vbeta and 13 Jbeta primers. Clones were sequenced by immunoSEQ multiplex PCR, and TCRdb holds only the in-frame ones, with some missing. The repertoire holds more than 100,000 clones, 78% seen once, with roughly 3.3% in the top ten. Sequenced: PBMCs. Every receptor here comes from a woman younger than 45 in good health and CMV-seropositive.

As to this clone: Other DNA sequences within the sample encode an identical CDR3. The chain combines TRBV15 with TRBJ2-1; TRBD1 aligns across 12 bases. V was clipped by 6 bases and J by 8 bases; unmatched bases: 8. This CDR3 is 15 amino acids long. CDR1 is LNHNV and CDR2 is YYDKDF in the germline V gene (reference sequence). CDR3 residues: CATSRFGTGGYEQFF. The DNA for the CDR3 is TGTGCCACCAGTAGATTTGGGACAGGGGGCTATGAGCAGTTCTTC. The full variable domain, in which reference TRBV15 and TRBJ2-1 provide the parts outside the CDR3, is DAMVIQNPRYQVTQFGKPVTLSCSQTLNHNVMYWYQQKSSQAPKLLFHYYDKDFNNEADTPDNFQSRRPNTSFCFLDIRSPGLGDTAMYLCATSRFGTGGYEQFFGPGTRLTVL.

The chain has TRBV28 and TRBJ1-6, with 7 positions matching TRBD1. V lost 8 bases to trimming and J lost 9 bases; unmatched junction nucleotides: 10. CDR1 and CDR2 from the germline V gene are MDHEN and SYDVKM. The CDR3 sequence is 14 residues long. For the CDR3, the DNA is TGTGCCAGCCGTCCGGGACAGCGGAGTTCACCCCTCCACTTT. Residues: CASRPGQRSSPLHF.

CDR3 in amino acids: CASRDYEQYF. In DNA form, the CDR3 reads TGTGCCAGCAGGGACTACGAGCAGTACTTC. The chain uses TRBV7-7 and TRBJ2-5, with D uncertain. The assigned J gene may be wrong: the sequence end matches TRBJ2-7 better. There are 10 residues in the CDR3. Germline values: CDR1 SSHAT, CDR2 FNYEAQ (reference sequence).

The chain recombines TRBV5-1 with TRBJ1-4; TRBD1 matches at 10 bases. Germline CDR1 reads SGHRS; CDR2 reads YFSETQ. V lost 3 bases, J lost 10 bases, and 9 bases stayed unmatched. CDR3 length: 15 amino acids. CDR3 residues: CASSSPGTGVAKLFF. In nucleotides, the CDR3 is TGCGCCAGCAGCTCTCCCGGGACAGGGGTAGCAAAACTGTTTTTT.

The chain joins TRBV12-5 to TRBJ1-1, with 7 bases lining up with TRBD1. Losses at the gene ends were 4 bases for V and 9 bases for J; bases not matched to a gene: 20. This CDR3 is 17 amino acids long. Germline CDR1 and CDR2: LGHNT and FRNRAP. This CDR3 reads CASGSYRDSISDRQAFF. The DNA for the CDR3 is TGTGCTAGTGGTTCCTACCGGGACAGTATCTCTGATCGCCAAGCTTTCTTT.

V usage is TRBV27 and J usage is TRBJ2-3; 7 nucleotides align to TRBD2. V dropped 4 bases and J dropped 2; count of bases not matched to a gene: 3. This CDR3 region has 14 residues. Germline values: CDR1 MNHEY, CDR2 SMNVEV (reference sequence). The CDR3 sequence is CASSWGGTTDTQYF. CDR3 bases: TGTGCCAGCAGTTGGGGGGGGACCACAGATACGCAGTATTTT.

This chain uses TRBV7-3 with TRBJ2-1, with 10 bases identical to TRBD2. Germline values: CDR1 SGHTA, CDR2 FQGTGA. Losses at the gene ends were 5 bases for V and 6 bases for J; bases not matched to a gene: 19. This CDR3 has 19 amino acids. CDR3 protein: CASSPLPGVAGGNSNEQFF. DNA for the CDR3: TGTGCCAGCAGCCCACTCCCCGGGGTAGCGGGGGGCAACTCCAATGAGCAGTTCTTC.

This clone turned up a few times. This sequence joins TRBV28 and TRBJ1-6; tentative D call: TRBD1 (5 bases). The V end lost 5 bases, the J end lost 13 bases, and 15 bases lay between the germline ends. The CDR3 has 13 amino acids. Germline CDR1 is MDHEN and CDR2 is SYDVKM. CDR3 region: CASSTYRFWPLHF. CDR3 in DNA: TGTGCCAGCAGTACGTACAGGTTCTGGCCCCTCCACTTT.